Listed below are T cell receptor beta chains from one sample, sequenced in a study of blood T cell repertoires in COVID-19. Only in-frame clones appear in the TCRdb table, and some are missing; sequencing was by immunoSEQ multiplex PCR. In the table there are 95,000 to 150,000 clones, about four fifths of which are singletons. The source material was PBMCs or T cells enriched from blood (not recorded which). These receptors came from a woman aged 30 to 39 who had recovered from COVID-19. Each CDR3 is given with its conserved first and last residue. Fields, in order: D gene, V gene, J gene, clone size, CDR3 protein, CDR3 DNA. The D gene is left open where the match is weak. Size is stated for part of the rows, as once, few or many counts, or as a class when the clone is expanded.

TRBD1	TRBV6-5	TRBJ1-5	NA	CASSSRQGDQPQHF	TGTGCCAGCAGTTCTCGACAGGGCGATCAGCCCCAGCATTTT
NA	TRBV2	TRBJ2-7	NA	CASSAGLTYEQYF	TGTGCCAGCAGTGCGGGACTTACCTACGAGCAGTACTTC
NA	TRBV30	TRBJ2-7	NA	CAWSPTVYEQYF	TGTGCCTGGAGTCCGACAGTCTACGAGCAGTACTTC
TRBD1	TRBV6-5	TRBJ2-1	NA	CASSYSGQGTQFF	TGTGCCAGCAGTTACTCGGGACAGGGGACTCAGTTCTTC
NA	TRBV28	TRBJ2-3	NA	CAARGVFPDTQYF	TGTGCCGCCAGGGGGGTATTCCCAGATACGCAGTATTTT
NA	TRBV28	TRBJ1-1	NA	CASSLRNTEAFF	TGTGCCAGCAGTTTACGGAACACTGAAGCTTTCTTT
TRBD1	TRBV18	TRBJ1-2	NA	CASSPRDRSYGYTF	TGTGCCAGCTCACCACGGGACAGAAGCTATGGCTACACCTTC
TRBD1	TRBV29-1	TRBJ1-1	NA	CSVARTGGWMNTEAFF	TGCAGCGTTGCCCGGACAGGGGGCTGGATGAACACTGAAGCTTTCTTT
NA	TRBV29-1	TRBJ1-2	few	CSVRTAPNYGYTF	TGCAGCGTCCGGACAGCGCCGAACTATGGCTACACCTTC
TRBD1	TRBV19	TRBJ2-5	NA	CASSKGTGEFETQYF	TGTGCCAGTAGTAAAGGGACAGGGGAGTTCGAGACCCAGTACTTC
NA	TRBV4-3	TRBJ2-7	few	CASSQVADTSYEQYF	TGCGCCAGCAGCCAAGTCGCGGATACTTCCTACGAGCAGTACTTC
NA	TRBV5-3	TRBJ2-2	NA	CARSFRPLSVWDTGELFF	TGTGCCAGAAGCTTCCGACCCCTTAGCGTCTGGGACACCGGGGAGCTGTTTTTT
TRBD1	TRBV7-2	TRBJ1-2	NA	CASSPAGQYYGYTF	TGTGCCAGCAGCCCGGCGGGACAGTATTATGGCTACACCTTC
TRBD2	TRBV7-6	TRBJ2-7	NA	CASSSRSGRRSSYEQYF	TGTGCCAGCAGCTCCCGGAGCGGGAGACGGAGCTCCTACGAGCAGTACTTC
TRBD1	TRBV30	TRBJ2-7	NA	CAWSRGGRAYEQYF	TGTGCCTGGAGTCGAGGGGGCAGGGCATACGAGCAGTACTTC
NA	TRBV3-1/TRBV3-2	TRBJ1-1	NA	CASSPPGTEAFF	TGTGCCAGCAGCCCCCCGGGCACTGAAGCTTTCTTT
NA	TRBV11-2	TRBJ2-7	NA	CASSLQGTPSYEQYF	TGTGCCAGCAGCTTACAGGGGACGCCCTCCTACGAGCAGTACTTC